This paragraph covers one TCR beta chain sequence. This clonotype was recorded at least ten times. The target of this receptor is not known. No much larger clone is present one base from it, and per-base qualities are unavailable. The data were obtained in a study of regulatory T cells in long-lasting Graves disease (dated by TCRdb to about 2021). Broadly, across the study: Newly diagnosed Graves' disease patients had taken antithyroid drugs for less than 3 months. Patients with persistent Graves' disease were compared with patients with newly diagnosed Graves' disease using TCR sequencing and RNA sequencing of peripheral blood. The study took place in China and was registered as a clinical trial. TCR sequencing covered about 13 persistent and some 20 newly diagnosed Graves' disease patients, around 33 samples in total.

The research as a whole found: The authors noted that the small sample size was a limitation that may lower accuracy. Sequencing and analysis were limited to the TCR beta chain. Preferential use of TRBV28, TRBJ1-2 and TRBJ2-5 was observed in persistent disease, whereas TRBV20-1 and TRBJ2-1 were favored in newly diagnosed disease. A larger number of public clonotypes was shared among persistent patients (about 2,700) than among newly diagnosed patients (roughly 1,000). Compared with newly diagnosed patients, patients with persistent Graves' disease had lower TCR Shannon entropy and fewer highly expanded clones, which suggests clonal expansion. Because the primary lesion, thyroid tissue, could not be accessed, the study looked at peripheral blood alone.

The time point label of this sample denotes: newly diagnosed GD, antithyroid drugs for less than 3 months. For both TCR sequencing and RNA sequencing, RNA was extracted from PBMCs using TRIzol. The diagnosis of Graves' disease was made according to American Thyroid Association guidelines. Patients for the study were recruited at an endocrinology department in Xi'an, China. Each patient gave about 10 milliliters of peripheral blood, collected in an EDTA anticoagulant tube. Ficoll Paque Plus density gradient separation was used to isolate PBMCs, and no additional T cell sorting was done. An Agilent 2100 Bioanalyzer and agarose gel were used to check RNA quality, and a NanoDrop 2000 was used to measure RNA concentration. V is cut by 7 bases and J by 0 bases, and the space between the germline ends is 10 bases. The CDR3 sequence holds 14 residues, the cysteine and phenylalanine included. The CDR3 DNA has 42 bases and is translated from base 1. The germline V gene yields SNHLY for CDR1 and FYNNEI for CDR2.

The method was multiplex PCR. The sequencer listed for this sample is Illumina HiSeq 4000. TCR beta libraries were built with iRepertoire HTBI primers and Arm-PCR amplification of CDR3 regions. Before sequencing, the PCR products underwent gel purification. The study's processing was this. Across samples, about 63 TRBV and over 11 TRBJ segments were identified and used for gene usage analysis of CDR3 amino acid clonotypes. COPE and FqMerger were used to merge the filtered high-quality paired reads into contigs. Contigs were aligned with BLAST to IMGT TRBV, TRBD and TRBJ reference genes, and CDR3 was defined per IMGT. Highly expanded clones were defined as clonotypes with a frequency above 0.1%. Shannon entropy served as the measure of repertoire diversity, while the Gini coefficient captured V-J evenness. Public clonotypes were defined as clonotypes shared by more than one individual. TCRdb reprocessing: public reads trimmed at Q25 with fastp, clones called with MiXCR, in-frame beta chains kept. When rows share a CDR3 protein, they turn into one entry using the most common DNA and genes. Clone size and V and J calls follow TCRdb, not the original study. In all, the sample holds fewer than 500,000 distinct CDR3 sequences, and 15% to 20% of those were seen once. The ten largest clones capture 12% of the sample.

These sequences were also reported in another study, on T cells in Graves' hyperthyroidism and ophthalmopathy. As the second paper documents: Stable Graves' hyperthyroidism was defined as no progression to ophthalmopathy during 18 months of follow-up. Hyperthyroidism patients were aged 18 to 65 years and newly diagnosed, with disease duration of less than 2 months. Any patient with an uncontrolled infection, another autoimmune disease, pregnancy or lactation was excluded. Diagnoses relied on clinical symptoms, serum thyroxine and TRAb, thyroid ultrasound and orbital computed tomography. The first round of RT-PCR for the TCR CDR3 was performed with the HTBI primer set and the Qiagen OneStep RT-PCR kit. Blood samples also contained most of the expanded thyroid clonotypes (frequency above 0.001), which suggests that blood repertoires may reflect thyroid immune responses. A model built on a 13 V-J signature distinguished ophthalmopathy from stable hyperthyroidism, reaching roughly 88% sensitivity and approximately 81% specificity in cross-validation and 80%/75% in testing. In validation, progression to ophthalmopathy was predicted by the model with nearly 71% sensitivity and roughly 72% specificity, a median of about 6 months before onset. To identify distinguishing TCR V-J signatures, a discovery cohort of about 95 patients was used, comprising 43 with Graves' ophthalmopathy and some 60 with stable Graves' hyperthyroidism. An independent validation cohort of around 19 hyperthyroidism patients and approximately 15 patients who later progressed to ophthalmopathy tested prospective prediction of ophthalmopathy. The 95 to 100 discovery patients were randomly split 7:3 into training and test sets. In over five Graves' hyperthyroidism patients, the study also compared T-cell repertoires from thyroid tissue with T-cell repertoires from blood. Once sampling was done, hyperthyroidism patients were given methimazole at a starting dose of 30 mg daily, whereas ophthalmopathy patients were given high-dose intravenous methylprednisolone. A second multiplex PCR round built the libraries, followed by size selection and purification. Sequencing of the libraries was done on an Illumina HiSeq2000 using paired-end 100 bp reads. SOAPnuke was used to process the raw data, removing reads that contained adapters or uncalled bases, had a mean Phred below 15, or lacked an exact match to the constant primer or identifier. High-quality paired reads were merged using COPE v1.2.5, and each unique nucleotide sequence was defined as a clonotype. MiTCR v1.1 was used to align clonotypes to the IMGT TRBV, TRBD and TRBJ reference segments. Analysis was restricted to V-J combinations with a frequency above 0.0001, which covered just over 98% of repertoires. A TCS score was defined as the ratio of F50 (clonal expansion) to E x V (chaos), with BLOSUM62-based TCRdist applied between CDR3 peptides within each V-J. Welch's t-statistics and random forest reduced some 510 V-J features to roughly 13, which were used in a naive Bayes classifier (R e1071). No statistical method was used to set the sample size in advance, and investigators knew the group allocation. The paper reports TCR Vbeta CDR3 sequencing of roughly 140 peripheral blood samples: 43 ophthalmopathy, fewer than 80 hyperthyroidism and roughly 17 progressor patients.

Rearrangement joined TRBV2 to TRBJ2-1; no D gene can be assigned with confidence. The sample consisted of peripheral blood mononuclear cells (PBMCs), taken at new diagnosis, from a patient treated with antithyroid drugs. The clonotype was recovered from a man in his forties with Graves disease. Donor details come from another sample of the same person, matched by shared clones. CDR3 sequence: CASTILSSYNEQFF. In nucleotides, the sequence is TGTGCCAGCACCATCCTGAGCTCCTACAATGAGCAGTTCTTC.